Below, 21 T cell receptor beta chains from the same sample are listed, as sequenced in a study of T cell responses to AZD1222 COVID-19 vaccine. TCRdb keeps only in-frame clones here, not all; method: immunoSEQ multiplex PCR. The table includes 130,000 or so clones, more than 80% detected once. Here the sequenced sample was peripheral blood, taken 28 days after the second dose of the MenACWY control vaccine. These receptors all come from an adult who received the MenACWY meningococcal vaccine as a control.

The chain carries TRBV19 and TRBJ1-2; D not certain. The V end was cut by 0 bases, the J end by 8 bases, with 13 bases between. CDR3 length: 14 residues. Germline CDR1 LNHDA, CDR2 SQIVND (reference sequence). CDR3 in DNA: TGTGCCAGTAGTATAGATCCGGTTAGCTCCGGCTACACCTTC. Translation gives CASSIDPVSSGYTF.

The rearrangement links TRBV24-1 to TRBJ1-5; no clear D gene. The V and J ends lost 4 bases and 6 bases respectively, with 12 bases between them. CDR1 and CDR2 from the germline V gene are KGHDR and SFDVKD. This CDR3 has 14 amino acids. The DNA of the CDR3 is TGTGCCACCAGTGACGAGTGGGAGGGTCAGCCCCAGCATTTT. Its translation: CATSDEWEGQPQHF.

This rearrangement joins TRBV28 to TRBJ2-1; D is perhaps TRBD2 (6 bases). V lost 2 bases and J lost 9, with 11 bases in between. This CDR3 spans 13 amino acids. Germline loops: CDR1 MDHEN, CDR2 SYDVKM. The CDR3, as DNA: TGTGCCAGCAGTTTACGGAGGGTGTCTGAGCAGTTCTTC. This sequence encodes CASSLRRVSEQFF.

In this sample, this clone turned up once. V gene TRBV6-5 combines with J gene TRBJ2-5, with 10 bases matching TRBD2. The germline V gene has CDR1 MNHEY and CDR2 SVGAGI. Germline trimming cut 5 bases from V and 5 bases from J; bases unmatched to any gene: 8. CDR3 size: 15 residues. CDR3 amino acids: CASSRPSGGTETQYF. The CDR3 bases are TGTGCCAGCAGTCGGCCTAGCGGGGGAACTGAGACCCAGTACTTC.

The CDR3: CASSPNAGYEQYF. CDR3 nucleotides: TGTGCCAGCTCACCAAATGCAGGCTACGAGCAGTACTTC. This sequence joins TRBV18 and TRBJ2-7; no clear D. Germline lookup yields CDR1 KGHSH and CDR2 LQKENI. The CDR3 covers 13 residues. V was shortened by 2 bases and J by 3 bases, with 8 bases between the two germline ends.

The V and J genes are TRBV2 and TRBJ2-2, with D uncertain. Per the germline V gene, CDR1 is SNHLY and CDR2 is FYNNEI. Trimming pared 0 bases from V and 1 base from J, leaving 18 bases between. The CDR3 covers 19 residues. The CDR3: CASSEAPKGFGLNTGELFF. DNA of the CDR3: TGTGCCAGCAGTGAAGCGCCTAAGGGTTTCGGTTTGAACACCGGGGAGCTGTTTTTT.

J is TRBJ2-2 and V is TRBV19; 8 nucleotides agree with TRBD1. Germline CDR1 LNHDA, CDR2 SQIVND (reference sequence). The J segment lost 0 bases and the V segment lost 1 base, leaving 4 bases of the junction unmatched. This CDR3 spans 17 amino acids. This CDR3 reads CASSIGHRGANTGELFF. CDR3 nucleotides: TGTGCCAGTAGTATAGGACACAGGGGGGCGAACACCGGGGAGCTGTTTTTT.

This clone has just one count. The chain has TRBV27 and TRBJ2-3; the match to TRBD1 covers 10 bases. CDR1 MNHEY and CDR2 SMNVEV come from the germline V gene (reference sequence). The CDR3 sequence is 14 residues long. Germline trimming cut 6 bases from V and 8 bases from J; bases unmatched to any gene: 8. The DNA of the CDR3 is TGTGCCAGCAGCTTGACAGGGGGCGTGGGTACGCAGTATTTT. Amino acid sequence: CASSLTGGVGTQYF.

CDR3 coding DNA: TGTGCCAGCAGCTTTCAGGGGCAGGCTTTCTTT. Protein: CASSFQGQAFF. This chain uses TRBV7-9 with TRBJ1-1; D perhaps matches TRBD1 (6 bases). The CDR3 has 11 amino acids. Germline CDR1 SEHNR, CDR2 FQNEAQ (reference sequence). The V end was cut by 3 bases, the J end by 11 bases, with 10 bases between.

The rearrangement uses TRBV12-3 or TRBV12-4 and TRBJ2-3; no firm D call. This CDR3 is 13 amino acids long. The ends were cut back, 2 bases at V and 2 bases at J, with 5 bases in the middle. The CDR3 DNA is TGTGCCAGCAGTTTACAGGACACAGATACGCAGTATTTT. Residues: CASSLQDTDTQYF.

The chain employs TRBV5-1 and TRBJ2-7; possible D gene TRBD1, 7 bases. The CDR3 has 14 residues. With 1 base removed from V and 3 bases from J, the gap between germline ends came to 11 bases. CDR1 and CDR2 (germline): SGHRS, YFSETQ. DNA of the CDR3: TGCGCCAGCAGCTTGCGGCAGGGGGGCTACGAGCAGTACTTC. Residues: CASSLRQGGYEQYF.

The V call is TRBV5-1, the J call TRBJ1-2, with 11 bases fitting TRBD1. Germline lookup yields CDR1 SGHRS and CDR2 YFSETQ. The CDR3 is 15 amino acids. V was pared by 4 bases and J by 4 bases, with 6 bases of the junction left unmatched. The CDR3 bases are TGCGCCAGCAGCCCGGGGACAGGGGGTATCTATGGCTACACCTTC. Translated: CASSPGTGGIYGYTF.

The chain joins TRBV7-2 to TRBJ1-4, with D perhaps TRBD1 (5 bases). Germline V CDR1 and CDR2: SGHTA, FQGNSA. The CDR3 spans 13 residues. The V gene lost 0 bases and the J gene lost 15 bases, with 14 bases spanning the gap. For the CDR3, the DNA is TGTGCCAGCAGCTTAGCCCCCCGGGACTCCTTGTTTTTT. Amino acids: CASSLAPRDSLFF.

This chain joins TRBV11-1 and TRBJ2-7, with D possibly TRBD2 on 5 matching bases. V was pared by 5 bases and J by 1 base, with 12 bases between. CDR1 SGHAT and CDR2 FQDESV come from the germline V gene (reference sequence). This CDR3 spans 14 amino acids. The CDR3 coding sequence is TGTGCCAGCAGCCCAAGAGGACTTTCCTACGAGCAGTACTTC. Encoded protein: CASSPRGLSYEQYF.

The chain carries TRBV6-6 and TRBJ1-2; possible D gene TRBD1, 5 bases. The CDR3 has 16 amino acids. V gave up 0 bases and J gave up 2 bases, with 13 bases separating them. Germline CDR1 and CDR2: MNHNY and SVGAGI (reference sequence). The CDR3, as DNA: TGTGCCAGCAGTTACTCTCAGGGATCATCGAACTATGGCTACACCTTC. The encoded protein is CASSYSQGSSNYGYTF.

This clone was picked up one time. The CDR3: CAVGTADPNYGYTF. DNA of the CDR3: TGTGCCGTAGGTACCGCGGACCCTAACTATGGCTACACCTTC. The V gene is TRBV28, the J gene TRBJ1-2; D unresolved. CDR3 size: 14 residues. Germline V gene sequence: CDR1 MDHEN, CDR2 SYDVKM. V was trimmed by 11 bases and J by 0 bases, leaving 16 bases between them.

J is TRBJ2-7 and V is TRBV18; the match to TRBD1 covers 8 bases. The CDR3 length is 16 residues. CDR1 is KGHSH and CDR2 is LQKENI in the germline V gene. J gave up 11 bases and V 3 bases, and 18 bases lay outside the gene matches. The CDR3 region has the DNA TGTGCCAGCTCACCCGGGTTGGGACAGGATGGAGGTGGGGAGTACTTC. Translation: CASSPGLGQDGGGEYF.

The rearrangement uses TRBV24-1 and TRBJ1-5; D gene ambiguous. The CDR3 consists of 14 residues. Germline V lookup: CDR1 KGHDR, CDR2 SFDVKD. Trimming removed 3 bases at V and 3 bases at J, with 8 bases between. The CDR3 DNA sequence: TGTGCCACCAGTGATGGTGGTATCAATCAGCCCCAGCATTTT. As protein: CATSDGGINQPQHF.

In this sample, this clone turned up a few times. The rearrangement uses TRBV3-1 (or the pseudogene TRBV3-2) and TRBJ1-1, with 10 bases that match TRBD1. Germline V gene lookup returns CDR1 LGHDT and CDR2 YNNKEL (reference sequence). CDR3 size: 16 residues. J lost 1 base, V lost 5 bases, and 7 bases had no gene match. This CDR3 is CASSIRTGGGNTEAFF. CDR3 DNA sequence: TGTGCCAGCAGCATCCGGACAGGGGGGGGGAACACTGAAGCTTTCTTT.

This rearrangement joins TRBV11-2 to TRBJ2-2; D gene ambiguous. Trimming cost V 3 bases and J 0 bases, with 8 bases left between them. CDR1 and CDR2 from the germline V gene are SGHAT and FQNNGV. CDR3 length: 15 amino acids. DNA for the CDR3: TGTGCCAGCAGCTTTGAAGCGCCGAACACCGGGGAGCTGTTTTTT. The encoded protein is CASSFEAPNTGELFF.

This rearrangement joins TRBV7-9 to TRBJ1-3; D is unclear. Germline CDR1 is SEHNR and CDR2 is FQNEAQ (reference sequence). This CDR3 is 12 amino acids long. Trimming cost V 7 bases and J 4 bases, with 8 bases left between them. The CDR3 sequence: CASTTTGNTIYF. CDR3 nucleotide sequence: TGTGCCAGCACTACGACAGGAAACACCATATATTTT.